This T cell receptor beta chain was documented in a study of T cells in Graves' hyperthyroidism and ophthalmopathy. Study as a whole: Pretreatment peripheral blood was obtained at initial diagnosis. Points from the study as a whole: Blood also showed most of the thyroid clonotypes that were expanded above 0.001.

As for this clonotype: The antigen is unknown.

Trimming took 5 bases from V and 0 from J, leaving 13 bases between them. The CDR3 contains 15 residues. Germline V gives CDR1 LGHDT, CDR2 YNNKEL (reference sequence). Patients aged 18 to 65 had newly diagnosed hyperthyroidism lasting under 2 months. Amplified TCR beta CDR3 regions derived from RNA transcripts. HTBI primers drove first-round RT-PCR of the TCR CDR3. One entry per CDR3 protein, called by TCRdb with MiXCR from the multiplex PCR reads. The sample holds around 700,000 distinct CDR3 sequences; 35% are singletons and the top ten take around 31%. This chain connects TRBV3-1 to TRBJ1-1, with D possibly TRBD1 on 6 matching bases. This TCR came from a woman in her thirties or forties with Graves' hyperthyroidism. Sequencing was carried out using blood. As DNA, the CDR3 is TGTGCCAGCAGCATTCGACAGGCCATGAACACTGAAGCTTTCTTT. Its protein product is CASSIRQAMNTEAFF.